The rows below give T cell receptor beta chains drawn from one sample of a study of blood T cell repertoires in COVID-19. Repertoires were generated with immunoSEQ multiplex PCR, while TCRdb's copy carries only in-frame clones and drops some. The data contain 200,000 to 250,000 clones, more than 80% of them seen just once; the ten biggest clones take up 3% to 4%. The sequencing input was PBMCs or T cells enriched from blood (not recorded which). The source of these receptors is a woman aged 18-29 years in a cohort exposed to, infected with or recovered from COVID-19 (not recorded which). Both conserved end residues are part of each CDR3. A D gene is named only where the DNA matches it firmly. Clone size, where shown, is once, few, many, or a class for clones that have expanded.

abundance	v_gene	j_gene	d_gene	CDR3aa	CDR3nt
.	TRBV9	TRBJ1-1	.	CASSPAPRTNTEAFF	TGTGCCAGCAGCCCCGCCCCCAGAACGAACACTGAAGCTTTCTTT
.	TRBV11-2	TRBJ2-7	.	CASSLNRVEQYF	TGTGCCAGCAGCCTCAACAGGGTCGAGCAGTACTTC
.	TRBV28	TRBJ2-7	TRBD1	CASSWTGTSYEQYF	TGTGCCAGCAGTTGGACAGGCACCTCCTACGAGCAGTACTTC
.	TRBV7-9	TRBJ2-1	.	CASSSLPNEQFF	TGTGCCAGCAGCTCCCTCCCTAATGAGCAGTTCTTC
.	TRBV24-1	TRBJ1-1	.	CATSGPGGSTEAFF	TGTGCCACCAGTGGCCCCGGGGGTAGCACTGAAGCTTTCTTT
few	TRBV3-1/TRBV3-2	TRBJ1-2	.	CASSQDESWGYTF	TGTGCCAGCAGCCAAGATGAGTCCTGGGGCTACACCTTC
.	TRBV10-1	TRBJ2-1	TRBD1	CASSGQTGQNYNEQFF	TGCGCCAGCAGTGGCCAAACGGGACAGAATTACAATGAGCAGTTCTTC
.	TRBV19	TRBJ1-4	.	CASSGQIPTEKLFF	TGTGCCAGTAGTGGACAGATTCCCACTGAAAAACTGTTTTTT
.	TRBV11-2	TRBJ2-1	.	CASSSDMRNEQFF	TGTGCCAGCAGCTCGGACATGAGGAATGAGCAGTTCTTC
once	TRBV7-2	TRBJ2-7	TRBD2	CASSPDGGGTNYEQYF	TGTGCCAGCAGCCCCGACGGGGGGGGCACCAACTACGAGCAGTACTTC
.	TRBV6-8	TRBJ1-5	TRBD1	CASSYMDRDNQPQHF	TGTGCCAGCAGTTACATGGACAGGGACAATCAGCCCCAGCATTTT
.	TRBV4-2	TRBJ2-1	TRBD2	CASSQGGLAGDEQFF	TGTGCCAGCAGCCAAGGAGGGCTAGCGGGGGATGAGCAGTTCTTC
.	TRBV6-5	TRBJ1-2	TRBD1	CASSYATGSYYGYTF	TGTGCCAGCAGTTACGCGACAGGGTCGTATTATGGCTACACCTTC
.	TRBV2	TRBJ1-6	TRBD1	CASSGGGVFIYNSPLHF	TGTGCCAGCAGTGGAGGGGGCGTTTTTATTTATAATTCACCCCTCCACTTT
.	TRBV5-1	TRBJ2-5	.	CASRSDSSRETQYF	TGCGCCAGCAGGTCGGACTCAAGCCGAGAGACCCAGTACTTC
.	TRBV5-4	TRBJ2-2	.	CASSPTDSGELFF	TGTGCCAGCAGCCCTACTGACTCCGGGGAGCTGTTTTTT
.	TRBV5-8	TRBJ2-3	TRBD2	CASSPGLARDTQYF	TGTGCCAGCAGTCCGGGACTAGCCCGCGATACGCAGTATTTT
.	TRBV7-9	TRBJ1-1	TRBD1	CASSRDSNTEAFF	TGTGCCAGCAGCCGGGACAGCAACACTGAAGCTTTCTTT
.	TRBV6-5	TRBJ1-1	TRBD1	CASRPPTGESAFF	TGTGCCAGCAGACCACCTACAGGGGAGAGTGCTTTCTTT
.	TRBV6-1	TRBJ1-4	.	CASSEGTDDEKLFF	TGTGCCAGCAGTGAAGGGACAGACGATGAAAAACTGTTTTTT